This T cell receptor (beta chain) appears in the sequencing data of a study of blood T cell repertoires in COVID-19. Study background: In each case, the material was cDNA or gDNA derived from T cells, B-cell-depleted T cells, or PBMCs.

Assay: immunoSEQ multiplex PCR; the TCRdb copy retains only in-frame clones and omits some. The sample holds fewer than 350,000 clones, around 90% seen once. The CDR3 totals 15 residues. Germline V lookup: CDR1 LNHDA, CDR2 SQIVND (reference sequence). J gave up 2 bases and V 4 bases, and 1 base lay outside the gene matches. The chain employs TRBV19 and TRBJ2-1; 11 bases agree with TRBD1. Sequenced: PBMCs or T cells enriched from blood (not recorded which). This clonotype was obtained from a woman under 30 with acute COVID-19. Here the CDR3 reads CASSRGQGAYNEQFF. DNA of the CDR3: TGTGCCAGTAGTAGGGGACAGGGGGCCTACAATGAGCAGTTCTTC.